This entry lists 20 T cell receptor beta chains sequenced from one sample in a study of T cells in Graves' hyperthyroidism and ophthalmopathy. TCR beta CDR3 region amplification was performed from RNA transcripts. TCR CDR3 regions were first amplified by RT-PCR with HTBI primers. TCRdb called the multiplex PCR reads again in MiXCR, with one record for every CDR3 protein. The sample lists 300,000 to 500,000 distinct CDR3 sequences, about an eighth occurring once. Sequenced material: blood. The receptors stem from a man in his forties or fifties with Graves' ophthalmopathy.

This chain connects TRBV11-2 to TRBJ1-4; no definite D call. Germline CDR1 and CDR2: SGHAT and FQNNGV. The CDR3 has 14 amino acids. V lost 5 bases to trimming and J lost 5 bases, with 12 bases between them. The CDR3 here is CASSPQMPNEKLFF. The CDR3 coding sequence is TGTGCCAGCAGCCCCCAGATGCCCAATGAAAAACTGTTTTTT.

This clonotype was detected many times. The CDR3 nucleotides read TGTGCCAGCAGTGAACCCAGGGCCGGAGATACGCAGTATTTT. It specifies CASSEPRAGDTQYF. V gene TRBV2 combines with J gene TRBJ2-3; a possible D gene is TRBD1 (5 bases). CDR3 length: 14 amino acids. Trimming pared 2 bases from V and 5 bases from J, leaving 11 bases between. Germline CDR1 reads SNHLY; CDR2 reads FYNNEI.

The chain couples TRBV19 to TRBJ1-1, with a possible D match to TRBD1 (6 bases). The V end was cut by 3 bases, the J end by 7 bases, with 27 bases between. Germline assignment: CDR1 LNHDA and CDR2 SQIVND (reference sequence). The CDR3 has 18 residues. The CDR3: CASSIESGVVEDGIEAFF. The CDR3 DNA sequence: TGTGCCAGTAGTATTGAATCAGGGGTTGTGGAAGACGGGATTGAAGCTTTCTTT.

This clonotype was detected ten times or more. CDR3: CASSQLTGGASGYTF. CDR3 coding DNA: TGTGCCAGCAGCCAACTGACGGGGGGGGCGAGTGGCTACACCTTC. The genes are TRBV7-8 and TRBJ1-2, with TRBD1 as a possible D gene (6 bases). This CDR3 comprises 15 residues. Looked up from germline, CDR1 is SGHVS and CDR2 is FQNEAQ. The germline V and J ends were trimmed by 5 bases and 7 bases, with 20 bases remaining between them.

This clonotype was seen at least ten times. CDR3 DNA: TGTGCCAGCAGTTTTGGGACAGGGGGCTATTTCGACACCGGGGAGCTGTTTTTT. Amino acids: CASSFGTGGYFDTGELFF. The V and J genes are TRBV12-3 or TRBV12-4 and TRBJ2-2; TRBD1 matches at 12 bases. The V segment lost 3 bases and the J segment 3 bases; nucleotides outside the gene matches: 8. The CDR3 is 18 residues long.

This clonotype was picked up a small number of times. The chain combines TRBV5-1 with TRBJ1-1; TRBD1 might be the D (6 bases). Trimming shortened V by 0 bases and J by 9 bases, and 9 bases separated the two germline ends. Germline CDR1 SGHRS, CDR2 YFSETQ. The CDR3 loop spans 12 amino acids. Here the CDR3 reads CASSLEDRQAFF. CDR3 DNA: TGCGCCAGCAGCTTGGAAGACAGGCAAGCTTTCTTT. Full variable domain (remainder filled in from reference TRBV5-1 and TRBJ1-1): KAGVTQTPRYLIKTRGQQVTLSCSPISGHRSVSWYQQTPGQGLQFLFEYFSETQRNKGNFPGRFSGRQFSNSRSEMNVSTLELGDSALYLCASSLEDRQAFFGQGTRLTVV.

This clonotype has ten or more counts. The CDR3 sequence: CSGGLAGITDTQYF. In DNA form, the CDR3 reads TGCAGCGGCGGACTAGCGGGTATCACAGATACGCAGTATTTT. The V gene is TRBV29-1, the J gene TRBJ2-3; 11 positions match TRBD2. The CDR3 consists of 14 residues. V lost 7 bases and J lost 2; bases outside the gene matches: 5. Germline loops: CDR1 SQVTM, CDR2 ANQGSEA.

CDR3 region: CASSLSGVNSPLHF. In DNA form, the CDR3 reads TGTGCCAGCAGTTTATCAGGGGTTAATTCACCCCTCCACTTT. The chain recombines TRBV12-3 or TRBV12-4 with TRBJ1-6, with D tentatively TRBD1 (6 bases). The ends were cut back, 2 bases at V and 6 bases at J, with 8 bases in the middle. This CDR3 is built from 14 residues.

This clonotype has ten or more counts. This chain connects TRBV11-3 to TRBJ2-2, with TRBD2 matching over 8 bases. This CDR3 contains 15 residues. Looked up from germline, CDR1 is SGHNT and CDR2 is YENEEA. V was pared by 5 bases and J by 3 bases, with 5 bases of the junction left unmatched. The CDR3: CASSPSGSDTGELFF. In DNA, the CDR3 is TGTGCCAGCAGCCCGAGCGGGAGCGACACCGGGGAGCTGTTTTTT. The full variable domain, in which reference TRBV11-3 and TRBJ2-2 provide the parts outside the CDR3, is EAGVVQSPRYKIIEKKQPVAFWCNPISGHNTLYWYLQNLGQGPELLIRYENEEAVDDSQLPKDRFSAERLKGVDSTLKIQPAELGDSAVYLCASSPSGSDTGELFFGEGSRLTVL.

This clonotype was seen a handful of times. The chain uses TRBV3-1 and TRBJ1-6; D remains ambiguous. V was pared by 3 bases and J by 4 bases, with 10 bases between. Germline V lookup: CDR1 LGHDT, CDR2 YNNKEL (reference sequence). CDR3 length: 15 amino acids. In DNA form, the CDR3 reads TGTGCCAGCAGCCAGAACCCCCTGTATAATTCACCCCTCCACTTT. Translated, it gives CASSQNPLYNSPLHF.

With regard to this clonotype: A much bigger clone sits one base away, suggesting this may be a read error. The chain combines TRBV29-1 with TRBJ1-2, with D possibly matching TRBD1 (5 bases). Germline V gene sequence: CDR1 SQVTM, CDR2 ANQGSEA. The CDR3 sequence is 12 residues long. The CDR3 region is CSVEDPGAGHTF. CDR3 nucleotide sequence: TGCAGCGTTGAAGATCCCGGGGCTGGCCACACCTTC.

This clonotype was observed at least ten times. The gene calls are TRBV18 and TRBJ2-5; D ambiguous. CDR1 is KGHSH, CDR2 LQKENI, per germline. V lost 3 bases, J lost 4 bases, and 9 bases lay in between. The CDR3 spans 13 residues. For the CDR3, the DNA is TGTGCCAGCTCACCTGGTCTGGGAGAGACCCAGTACTTC. This translates into CASSPGLGETQYF.

As to this clonotype: Just one base apart from a much larger clone, this may be a read error. The rearrangement uses TRBV6-6 and TRBJ1-1; TRBD1 might be the D (6 bases). Germline CDR1 reads MNHNY; CDR2 reads SVGAGI (reference sequence). V lost 2 bases, J lost 6 bases, and 7 bases lay in between. This CDR3 is 12 amino acids long. Here the CDR3 reads CASSYGGAEAFF. The CDR3 nucleotides are TGTGCCAGCAGTTACGGGGGCGCTGAAGCTTTCTTT.

This clonotype was picked up many times. The gene calls are TRBV2 and TRBJ2-4, with D possibly being TRBD1 (7 bases). CDR3 size: 16 residues. V lost 5 bases and J lost 1, with 15 bases in between. Germline V gives CDR1 SNHLY, CDR2 FYNNEI. Here the CDR3 reads CASSPQGRLAKNIQYF. Written as DNA, the CDR3 is TGTGCCAGCAGTCCACAGGGGAGGCTGGCCAAAAACATTCAGTACTTC.

This clonotype was seen repeatedly, ten times or more. The gene calls are TRBV27 and TRBJ1-2; possible D gene TRBD1, 6 bases. V dropped 1 base and J dropped 2 bases, with 11 bases sitting between them. The CDR3 runs to 15 residues. Germline CDR1 is MNHEY and CDR2 is SMNVEV (reference sequence). The CDR3, as DNA: TGTGCCAGCAGTTTATTAGCCGACAGGAACTATGGCTACACCTTC. Its translation: CASSLLADRNYGYTF.

This clonotype was detected many times. The rearrangement links TRBV3-1 to TRBJ1-1, with 9 nucleotides matching TRBD1. Germline assignment: CDR1 LGHDT and CDR2 YNNKEL (reference sequence). CDR3 length equals 15 residues. J was trimmed by 4 bases and V by 8 bases; bases with no gene match: 11. The CDR3 region is CASRPGQGRGTEAFF. CDR3 DNA sequence: TGTGCCAGCCGACCGGGACAGGGACGGGGCACTGAAGCTTTCTTT. The whole variable domain, filled in from reference TRBV3-1 and TRBJ1-1, reads DTAVSQTPKYLVTQMGNDKSIKCEQNLGHDTMYWYKQDSKKFLKIMFSYNNKELIINETVPNRFSPKSPDKAHLNLHINSLELGDSAVYFCASRPGQGRGTEAFFGQGTRLTVV.

This clonotype showed up many times. This rearrangement joins TRBV28 to TRBJ1-5, with a possible D match to TRBD1 (6 bases). CDR1 is MDHEN, CDR2 SYDVKM, per germline. V shed 6 bases and J shed 6 bases, with 24 bases lying between them. The CDR3 sequence is 17 residues long. The CDR3 coding sequence is TGTGCCAGCAGCCCCACGGGGGCATTAGGGTTCACTCAGCCCCAGCATTTT. Translated, it gives CASSPTGALGFTQPQHF.

A word on this clonotype: This may come from a read error, since a much larger clone is one base off. V is TRBV4-1 and J is TRBJ1-1; maybe TRBD1 (5 bases). The CDR3 is 16 residues long. The V gene's germline CDR1 is MGHRA and CDR2 YSYEKL. CDR3 protein: CTSSQRTDSSYTEAFF. The CDR3 DNA sequence: TGCACCAGCAGCCAGCGAACCGACAGCTCCTACACTGAAGCTTTCTTT.

The rearrangement uses TRBV5-1 and TRBJ2-3, with 10 bases identical to TRBD2. CDR3 size: 17 residues. Germline lookup yields CDR1 SGHRS and CDR2 YFSETQ. V shed 0 bases and J 0 bases; nucleotides not matched to a gene: 4. CDR3 DNA: TGCGCCAGCAGCTTGGTGGCTAGCGGGAGTAGCACAGATACGCAGTATTTT. It yields the protein CASSLVASGSSTDTQYF.

This clonotype was counted at least ten times. The chain joins TRBV20-1 to TRBJ1-1; no clear D gene. Germline CDR1 DFQATT, CDR2 SNEGSKA (reference sequence). Trimming left V 7 bases short and J 0 bases short, with 15 bases between. This CDR3 spans 14 amino acids. The CDR3 DNA sequence: TGCAGTGTCGTTCGATGGGCAATGAACACTGAAGCTTTCTTT. It translates to CSVVRWAMNTEAFF.